The T cell receptor (beta chain) under discussion was sequenced for a study of shared clonotypes between healthy human individuals. Per the germline V gene, CDR1 is MNHEY and CDR2 is SVGAGI. The V segment lost 0 bases and the J segment 5 bases; nucleotides outside the gene matches: 7. CDR3 length equals 16 residues. Produced via immunoSEQ multiplex PCR; TCRdb's table is partial and in-frame only. The sample has approximately 2,000,000 clones; 80% to 95% are singletons. Material for sequencing was naive CD4+ T cells from PBMCs. Subset given: CD45RA+ positively selected. The chain combines TRBV6-5 with TRBJ2-3; 8 bases map to TRBD1. The clonotype was recovered from a man in his late teens or twenties in good health. Some clones in this sample may be carry-over from other donors' samples. The DNA of the CDR3 is TGTGCCAGCAGTTACTCGGGCAGGGGGCCGCAAGATACGCAGTATTTT. This gives the protein CASSYSGRGPQDTQYF.